These 32 T cell receptor beta chains share one sample of origin, sequenced in a study of blood T cell repertoires in COVID-19. Clones were sequenced by immunoSEQ multiplex PCR, and TCRdb holds only the in-frame ones, with some missing. There are 250,000 to 350,000 clones in the sample; approximately 85% occur only once, and 0.87% lies in the top ten. Sequenced: peripheral blood. The receptors derive from a human donor with COVID-19, enrolled during active disease. The donor label of this sample is uncertain.

V gene TRBV15 combines with J gene TRBJ1-1; D is undetermined. This CDR3 has 14 amino acids. Trimming cost V 1 base and J 2 bases, with 8 bases left between them. Germline assignment: CDR1 LNHNV and CDR2 YYDKDF (reference sequence). CDR3: CATSRGEVNTEAFF. In DNA form, the CDR3 reads TGTGCCACCAGCAGAGGCGAGGTAAACACTGAAGCTTTCTTT.

This clone has only a few counts. Other nucleotide sequences in the sample specify the same CDR3. The rearrangement joins TRBV29-1 to TRBJ1-1; TRBD1 matches at 7 bases. V trimming: 6 bases; J trimming: 4 bases; junction bases outside the gene matches: 8. CDR1 and CDR2 (germline): SQVTM, ANQGSEA. The CDR3 is 13 residues long. The CDR3, as DNA: TGCAGCGTCTTACAGGGGTTGGGCACTGAAGCTTTCTTT. Translating it yields CSVLQGLGTEAFF.

This clone was picked up a small number of times. The gene calls are TRBV18 and TRBJ2-2; D gene uncertain. The CDR3 is 13 amino acids. Germline loops: CDR1 KGHSH, CDR2 LQKENI. Trimming removed 0 bases at V and 5 bases at J, with 4 bases between. CDR3 amino acids: CASSPPETGELFF. The CDR3 DNA is TGTGCCAGCTCACCACCGGAGACCGGGGAGCTGTTTTTT.

This chain connects TRBV19 to TRBJ1-1; maybe TRBD1 (6 bases). CDR3 length equals 13 residues. Trimming removed 4 bases from V and 8 bases from J, with 14 bases in between. Looked up from germline, CDR1 is LNHDA and CDR2 is SQIVND (reference sequence). The CDR3 DNA is TGTGCCAGTAGTACCGACCGACAGGCGGAAGCTTTCTTT. It translates to CASSTDRQAEAFF.

The chain joins TRBV7-2 to TRBJ2-3; 7 bases fit TRBD1. CDR3 length: 15 amino acids. The V gene's germline CDR1 is SGHTA and CDR2 FQGNSA. V was pared by 1 base and J by 2 bases, with 3 bases of the junction left unmatched. This chain's CDR3 is CASSLGQGDTDTQYF. DNA for the CDR3: TGTGCCAGCAGCTTAGGACAGGGAGACACAGATACGCAGTATTTT.

J is TRBJ2-2 and V is TRBV28; D gene ambiguous. V shed 4 bases and J shed 1 base, with 10 bases lying between them. The CDR3 runs 15 residues. In germline, CDR1 is MDHEN, CDR2 SYDVKM. The CDR3 DNA reads as TGTGCCAGCAGTTACCTTCCAGGGAACACCGGGGAGCTGTTTTTT. Translating it yields CASSYLPGNTGELFF.

J is TRBJ1-6 and V is TRBV3-1 (or the pseudogene TRBV3-2), with D maybe TRBD1 (5 bases). This CDR3 contains 16 residues. Deletions cut 0 bases from V and 6 bases from J, with 12 bases between. Germline values: CDR1 LGHDT, CDR2 YNNKEL (reference sequence). The CDR3 bases are TGTGCCAGCAGCCAAGACGGTACCAGGGTTAATTCACCCCTCCACTTT. It translates to CASSQDGTRVNSPLHF.

The rearrangement joins TRBV6-2 or TRBV6-3 to TRBJ1-5; D perhaps matches TRBD1 (6 bases). CDR1 and CDR2 from the germline V gene are MNHEY and SVGEGT. This CDR3 is built from 15 residues. V lost 5 bases, J lost 4 bases, and 15 bases lay in between. The CDR3 coding sequence is TGTGCCAGCAGTGGGGGGGCCATAACTAATCAGCCCCAGCATTTT. Translation gives CASSGGAITNQPQHF.

This chain joins TRBV27 and TRBJ2-2; D is possibly TRBD2 (6 bases). Germline V gene data show CDR1 as MNHEY and CDR2 as SMNVEV (reference sequence). This CDR3 region has 15 residues. V lost 4 bases and J 5 bases, leaving 14 bases between the germline ends. The CDR3 DNA sequence: TGTGCCAGCAGTTCCGCGGGATCGCGTACCGGGGAGCTGTTTTTT. Amino acid sequence: CASSSAGSRTGELFF.

The V call is TRBV6-5, the J call TRBJ2-5; 8 bases line up with TRBD1. Germline V lookup: CDR1 MNHEY, CDR2 SVGAGI. Unmatched junction bases numbered 2, after V lost 0 bases and J lost 5 bases. This CDR3 region has 14 residues. CDR3 sequence reads: CASSYSRQGETQYF. The CDR3 nucleotides read TGTGCCAGCAGTTACTCCCGACAGGGGGAGACCCAGTACTTC.

This clone was seen just once. Compared with germline, one end of the junction differs, possibly owing to a read error. The chain recombines TRBV7-7 with TRBJ2-1; D may be TRBD2 (5 bases). The CDR3 loop spans 12 amino acids. CDR1 SSHAT and CDR2 FNYEAQ come from the germline V gene (reference sequence). For the CDR3, the DNA is TGTGCTAGCAGTAGCGAAGACAATGAGCAGTTCTTC. Amino acids: CASSSEDNEQFF.

At least ten counts were recorded for this clone. The rearrangement links TRBV6-5 to TRBJ1-6, with TRBD1 matching over 7 bases. Trimming at V came to 0 bases and at J to 10 bases, leaving 6 bases not matched to a gene. Germline V gene sequence: CDR1 MNHEY, CDR2 SVGAGI. The CDR3 runs to 15 residues. CDR3 region: CASSYSTGAVSPLHF. The CDR3 DNA follows: TGTGCCAGCAGTTACTCAACAGGGGCAGTATCACCCCTCCACTTT.

The rearrangement links TRBV11-3 to TRBJ2-1; TRBD2 matches at 8 bases. The V segment lost 3 bases and the J segment 0 bases; nucleotides outside the gene matches: 10. The CDR3 is 18 amino acids. From germline, CDR1 is SGHNT and CDR2 YENEEA. CDR3 protein: CASSFSPTSASSYNEQFF. The CDR3 DNA is TGTGCCAGCAGCTTCAGCCCGACTAGCGCGAGCTCCTACAATGAGCAGTTCTTC. Full variable domain (remainder filled in from reference TRBV11-3 and TRBJ2-1): EAGVVQSPRYKIIEKKQPVAFWCNPISGHNTLYWYLQNLGQGPELLIRYENEEAVDDSQLPKDRFSAERLKGVDSTLKIQPAELGDSAVYLCASSFSPTSASSYNEQFFGPGTRLTVL.

The chain is built from TRBV5-4 and TRBJ2-1; no firm D call. This CDR3 has 16 residues. CDR1 SGHNT and CDR2 YYREEE come from the germline V gene (reference sequence). V lost 2 bases and J 0 bases, leaving 12 bases between the germline ends. The CDR3 sequence is CASSFTSDGSYNEQFF. CDR3 DNA sequence: TGTGCCAGCAGCTTTACCAGCGACGGCTCCTACAATGAGCAGTTCTTC. The full variable domain, in which reference TRBV5-4 and TRBJ2-1 provide the parts outside the CDR3, is ETGVTQSPTHLIKTRGQQVTLRCSSQSGHNTVSWYQQALGQGPQFIFQYYREEENGRGNFPPRFSGLQFPNYSSELNVNALELDDSALYLCASSFTSDGSYNEQFFGPGTRLTVL.

V and J are TRBV5-1 and TRBJ2-1, with TRBD2 matching over 7 bases. The CDR3 is made up of 15 amino acids. V trimming: 2 bases; J trimming: 5 bases; junction bases outside the gene matches: 7. CDR1 is SGHRS, CDR2 YFSETQ, per germline. CDR3 region: CASSFTAGADNEQFF. In DNA form, the CDR3 reads TGCGCCAGCAGCTTTACGGCGGGAGCTGACAATGAGCAGTTCTTC. Full variable domain (remainder filled in from reference TRBV5-1 and TRBJ2-1): KAGVTQTPRYLIKTRGQQVTLSCSPISGHRSVSWYQQTPGQGLQFLFEYFSETQRNKGNFPGRFSGRQFSNSRSEMNVSTLELGDSALYLCASSFTAGADNEQFFGPGTRLTVL.

The rearrangement links TRBV4-1 to TRBJ1-4, with D maybe TRBD1 (6 bases). In germline, CDR1 is MGHRA, CDR2 YSYEKL. Between the trimmed V and J ends, which lost 0 bases and 8 bases, there was a span of 10 bases. CDR3 length: 14 amino acids. CDR3 sequence (DNA): TGCGCCAGCAGCCAAGACAGGGGTGGGGAAAAACTGTTTTTT. It specifies CASSQDRGGEKLFF.

The rearrangement uses TRBV7-2 and TRBJ1-6, with 7 positions matching TRBD1. This CDR3 has 15 residues. The germline CDR1 and CDR2 sequences are SGHTA and FQGNSA. The V gene end was trimmed by 3 bases and the J gene end by 12 bases; junction bases not matched to a gene: 11. Written as DNA, the CDR3 is TGTGCCAGCAGCTTTACAGGGGACGTAGGTGAACCCCTCCACTTT. Translating gives CASSFTGDVGEPLHF.

V gene TRBV6-1 combines with J gene TRBJ2-3; TRBD2 matches 8 bases. Losses at the gene ends were 2 bases for V and 0 bases for J; bases not matched to a gene: 4. The CDR3 covers 16 residues. Per the germline V gene, CDR1 is MNHNS and CDR2 is SASEGT. The CDR3 bases are TGTGCCAGCAGTGAAACTAGCGGACCTAGCACAGATACGCAGTATTTT. Its protein product is CASSETSGPSTDTQYF.

This clone has a handful of counts. The genes are TRBV28 and TRBJ2-2; TRBD2 agrees at 7 bases. J was trimmed by 3 bases and V by 8 bases; bases with no gene match: 3. From germline, CDR1 is MDHEN and CDR2 SYDVKM. The CDR3 has 13 residues. This CDR3 reads CASHREDTGELFF. CDR3 nucleotide sequence: TGTGCCAGCCACCGGGAGGACACCGGGGAGCTGTTTTTT.

The chain couples TRBV30 to TRBJ1-2, with TRBD1 matching 8 bases. CDR3 length: 11 amino acids. Germline V lookup: CDR1 GTSNPN, CDR2 SVGIG (reference sequence). Unmatched junction bases numbered 2, after V lost 7 bases and J lost 4 bases. The CDR3 loop is CASGQGYGYTF. The CDR3 DNA follows: TGTGCCTCTGGACAGGGCTATGGCTACACCTTC.

CDR3 amino acids: CASSLEGRGQDEQYF. The CDR3 bases are TGCGCCAGCAGCTTGGAGGGCAGGGGTCAGGACGAGCAGTACTTC. The V and J genes are TRBV5-1 and TRBJ2-7; D may be TRBD1 (6 bases). The germline gives CDR1 SGHRS, CDR2 YFSETQ. This CDR3 spans 15 amino acids. V was trimmed by 0 bases and J by 5 bases, leaving 15 bases between them.

V is TRBV3-1 (or the pseudogene TRBV3-2) and J is TRBJ1-3; possibly TRBD1 for D (5 bases). The length of the CDR3 is 18 residues. Germline V CDR1 and CDR2: LGHDT, YNNKEL (reference sequence). The V and J ends lost 2 bases and 0 bases respectively, with 17 bases between them. The CDR3 here is CASSQSLSGATSGNTIYF. The CDR3 nucleotides read TGTGCCAGCAGCCAAAGTCTGAGCGGGGCGACCTCTGGAAACACCATATATTTT.

The chain couples TRBV11-3 to TRBJ1-1; D is unclear. Per germline, CDR1 SGHNT and CDR2 YENEEA. This CDR3 is 13 amino acids long. V lost 5 bases, J lost 3 bases, and 10 bases lay in between. Written as DNA, the CDR3 is TGTGCCAGCAGCCAGAACATCTACACTGAAGCTTTCTTT. This sequence encodes CASSQNIYTEAFF. Based on the CDR3 plus reference TRBV11-3 and TRBJ1-1, the full variable domain is EAGVVQSPRYKIIEKKQPVAFWCNPISGHNTLYWYLQNLGQGPELLIRYENEEAVDDSQLPKDRFSAERLKGVDSTLKIQPAELGDSAVYLCASSQNIYTEAFFGQGTRLTVV.

The chain recombines TRBV7-2 with TRBJ2-5; 8 bases line up with TRBD1. The CDR3 is 15 residues long. Unmatched junction bases numbered 7, after V lost 5 bases and J lost 2 bases. Per the germline V gene, CDR1 is SGHTA and CDR2 is FQGNSA. CDR3 DNA: TGTGCCAGCAGCCCAGACAGGGGACCACAAGAGACCCAGTACTTC. Its protein is CASSPDRGPQETQYF.

The chain joins TRBV19 to TRBJ2-7; possibly TRBD1 for D (6 bases). This CDR3 has 16 amino acids. V lost 6 bases and J 0 bases, leaving 18 bases between the germline ends. Germline CDR1 reads LNHDA; CDR2 reads SQIVND (reference sequence). The CDR3 loop is CASSRTPGASSYEQYF. CDR3 DNA: TGTGCCAGTAGCAGGACACCAGGGGCTAGCTCCTACGAGCAGTACTTC.

This chain connects TRBV27 to TRBJ2-1, with D hard to call. V lost 6 bases to trimming and J lost 0 bases, with 12 bases between them. The CDR3 contains 15 residues. Germline CDR1 reads MNHEY; CDR2 reads SMNVEV (reference sequence). CDR3: CASSPSRVSYNEQFF. The CDR3 nucleotides read TGTGCCAGCAGCCCCTCTAGAGTCTCCTACAATGAGCAGTTCTTC.

This chain uses TRBV30 with TRBJ2-7, with D perhaps TRBD2 (6 bases). V lost 2 bases to trimming and J lost 4 bases, with 15 bases between them. The CDR3 extends over 14 amino acids. CDR1 and CDR2 (germline): GTSNPN, SVGIG (reference sequence). The chain's CDR3 is CAWSTERSGYEQYF. CDR3 nucleotides: TGTGCCTGGAGTACGGAAAGGAGCGGGTACGAGCAGTACTTC.

The chain couples TRBV11-1 to TRBJ1-2; tentatively, D is TRBD1 (5 bases). There are 15 residues in the CDR3. Trimming stripped 7 bases from V and 2 bases from J, with 17 bases between. CDR1 is SGHAT, CDR2 FQDESV, per germline (reference sequence). The CDR3 here is CASTPDTDLNYGYTF. CDR3 nucleotide sequence: TGTGCCAGCACTCCGGACACAGACCTGAACTATGGCTACACCTTC.

This chain uses TRBV24-1 with TRBJ1-1; D perhaps matches TRBD1 (6 bases). The CDR3 length is 14 residues. V was pared by 2 bases and J by 5 bases, with 11 bases between. Germline CDR1 reads KGHDR; CDR2 reads SFDVKD. CDR3 amino acids: CATSDSTTGTEAFF. CDR3 nucleotides: TGTGCCACCAGTGATTCGACTACAGGGACTGAAGCTTTCTTT.

Judged by abundance, this clone is medium-sized (0.01 to 0.1%). The chain recombines TRBV6-1 with TRBJ1-5; a possible D gene is TRBD1 (5 bases). This CDR3 is built from 14 residues. V was pared by 0 bases and J by 7 bases, with 10 bases between. Germline-derived CDR1 and CDR2 are MNHNS and SASEGT. The CDR3 DNA reads as TGTGCCAGCAGTGAAGCTAGGGGTGAACAGCCCCAGCATTTT. It encodes CASSEARGEQPQHF.

V gene TRBV2 combines with J gene TRBJ1-2; a weak D match, TRBD1 (5 bases). V lost 10 bases and J lost 5, with 20 bases in between. Germline V gene lookup returns CDR1 SNHLY and CDR2 FYNNEI. The CDR3 has 14 amino acids. The CDR3 loop reads CANPDLRGGYGYTF. DNA of the CDR3: TGTGCCAACCCTGATCTGAGGGGAGGGTATGGCTACACCTTC.

This clone appeared once. The CDR3 is CASSLVMGQANYGYTF. The CDR3 coding sequence is TGTGCCAGCAGTTTGGTAATGGGACAAGCTAACTATGGCTACACCTTC. The V and J genes are TRBV28 and TRBJ1-2; a possible D gene is TRBD1 (6 bases). The germline V gene has CDR1 MDHEN and CDR2 SYDVKM. The V and J ends lost 3 bases and 0 bases respectively, with 14 bases between them. The CDR3 has 16 residues.